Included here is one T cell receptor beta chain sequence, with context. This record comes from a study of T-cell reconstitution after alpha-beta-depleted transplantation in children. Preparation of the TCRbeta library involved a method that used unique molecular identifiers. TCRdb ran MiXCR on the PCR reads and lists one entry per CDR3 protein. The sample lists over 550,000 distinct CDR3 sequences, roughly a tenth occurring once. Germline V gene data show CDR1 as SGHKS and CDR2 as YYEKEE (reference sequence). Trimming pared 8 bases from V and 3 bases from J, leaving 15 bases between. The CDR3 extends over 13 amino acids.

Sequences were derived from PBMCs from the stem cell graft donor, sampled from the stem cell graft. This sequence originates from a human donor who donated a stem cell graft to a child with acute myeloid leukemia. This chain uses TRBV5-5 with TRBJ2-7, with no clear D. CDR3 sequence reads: CARGPGLLYEQYF. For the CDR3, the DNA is TGTGCCAGGGGCCCTGGGCTCCTCTACGAGCAGTACTTC. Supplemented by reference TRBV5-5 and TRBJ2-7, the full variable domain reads DAGVTQSPTHLIKTRGQQVTLRCSPISGHKSVSWYQQVLGQGPQFIFQYYEKEERGRGNFPDRFSARQFPNYSSELNVNALLLGDSALYLCARGPGLLYEQYFGPGTRLTVT.